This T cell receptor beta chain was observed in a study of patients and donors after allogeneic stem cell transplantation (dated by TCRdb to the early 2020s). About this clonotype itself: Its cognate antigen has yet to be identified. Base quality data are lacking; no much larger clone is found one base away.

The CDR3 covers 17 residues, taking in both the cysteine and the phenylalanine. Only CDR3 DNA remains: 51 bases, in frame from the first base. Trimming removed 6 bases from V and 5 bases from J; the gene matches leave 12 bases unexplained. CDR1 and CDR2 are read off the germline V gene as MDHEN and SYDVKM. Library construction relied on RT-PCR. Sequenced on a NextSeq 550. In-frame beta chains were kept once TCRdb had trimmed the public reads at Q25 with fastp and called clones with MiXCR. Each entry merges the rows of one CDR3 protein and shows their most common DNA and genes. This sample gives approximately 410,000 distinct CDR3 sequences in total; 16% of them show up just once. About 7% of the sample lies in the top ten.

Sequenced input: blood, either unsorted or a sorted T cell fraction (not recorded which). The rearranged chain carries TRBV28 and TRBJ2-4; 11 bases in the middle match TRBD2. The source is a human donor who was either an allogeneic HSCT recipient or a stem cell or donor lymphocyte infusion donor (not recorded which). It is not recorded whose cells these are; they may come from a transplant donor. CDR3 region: CASRETSGRPPQNIQYF. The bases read TGTGCCAGCAGAGAAACTAGCGGGAGACCCCCCCAAAACATTCAGTACTTC.